This T cell receptor (beta chain) was identified in a study of T-cell reconstitution after alpha-beta-depleted transplantation in children. Study-level results: Surviving recipient T cells and intrathymic progenitors accounted for some patients' high TCRbeta diversity at day 60. Several hundred expanded graft clones reportedly supplied alpha-beta T cells about two months after transplant.

Many counts were recorded for this clonotype. No antigen is known for it. Preparation of the TCRbeta library was carried out with unique molecular identifiers. From the PCR reads, TCRdb called clonotypes with MiXCR, one entry per CDR3 protein. Of 600,000 to 800,000 distinct CDR3 sequences detected, around 13% appear once; the ten largest clones hold roughly 0.84%. The germline V gene has CDR1 SGHVS and CDR2 FNYEAQ. Between the trimmed V and J ends, which lost 5 bases and 8 bases, there was a span of 10 bases. The CDR3 has 12 residues. The material sequenced was PBMCs, taken before TCRalphabeta/CD19-depleted stem cell transplant. The sequence was collected from a girl aged 2-9 years with congenital amegakaryocytic thrombocytopenia, due to receive a stem cell transplant. The V gene is TRBV7-6, the J gene TRBJ2-1; D not resolved. The CDR3 coding sequence is TGTGCCAGCAGCCCCTTAAACGATGAGCAGTTCTTC. Amino acid sequence: CASSPLNDEQFF.